This TCR beta chain was retrieved from a study of T cell clonality in common variable immunodeficiency. Whole-study findings and limits: CVID subjects shared fewer TCRbeta clones than healthy controls did. Links between repertoire features and CVID complications were heterogeneity-limited.

Libraries were prepared by immunoSEQ multiplex PCR; TCRdb keeps only in-frame clonotypes and omits some of them. The sample lists about 28,000 clones, none appearing once, the ten largest making up about 13%. Caucasian heritage predominated among both patients and controls. This CDR3 region has 14 residues. Trimming pared 4 bases from V and 5 bases from J, leaving 16 bases between. Germline V gives CDR1 SGHNT, CDR2 YYREEE (reference sequence). This clone was seen a few times. Its specificity is unknown. Read coverage stops 3 residues before the CDR3 terminus; the germline J gene supplies the remainder.

The chain has TRBV5-4 and TRBJ2-7; perhaps TRBD1 as D (5 bases). The sample was peripheral blood mononuclear cells. This TCR derives from a person aged 18 to 70 in good health. The CDR3 spells CASSPRQLLNEQYF. The part of the CDR3 DNA that was read is TGTGCCAGCAGCCCCAGACAGCTCCTCAACGAG. The full variable domain, completed using reference TRBV5-4 and TRBJ2-7, is ETGVTQSPTHLIKTRGQQVTLRCSSQSGHNTVSWYQQALGQGPQFIFQYYREEENGRGNFPPRFSGLQFPNYSSELNVNALELDDSALYLCASSPRQLLNEQYFGPGTRLTVT.